This T cell receptor (beta chain) appears in the sequencing data of a study of cytomegalovirus exposure and HLA in healthy donors. On the study more broadly: Most genotyped donors, 75% to 85% of about 400, had Caucasian-associated genetic ancestry. Points from the study as a whole: Apparent HLA restriction characterized most CMV-associated TCR beta chains in a later analysis. It was taken for granted in presence/absence analyses that sequencing depth across donors was roughly uniform.

Comment on this clone: As yet, its antigen is unknown. One junction end does not reproduce the germline sequence, and a read error may be involved.

Though nominally healthy at sampling, donors likely had unrecorded immune exposures. PCR amplification relied on 60 Vbeta primers (plus 13 Jbeta primers). Using immunoSEQ multiplex PCR, the repertoire was profiled, and TCRdb retains in-frame clones only, with some absent. Among about 130,000 clones listed, around four fifths were seen once. The CDR3 is 15 amino acids. The V gene's germline CDR1 is MNHEY and CDR2 SMNVEV (reference sequence). This rearrangement joins TRBV27 to TRBJ2-1; 7 nucleotides agree with TRBD2. The sequence came from a male donor in good health and CMV-seropositive. The sequenced sample consisted of PBMCs. CDR3 loop: CASTLYGGSMDEQFF. CDR3 bases: TGTGCCAGCACTTTATACGGCGGGAGCATGGATGAGCAGTTCTTC.